This T cell receptor (beta chain) stems from a study of blood T cells in healthy people across ages. On the study more broadly: For every two T cells, template switching captured about one barcoded beta molecule.

After removal of 3 bases from V and 0 bases from J, the junction contained 11 bases not matched to a gene. The CDR3 has 17 amino acids. The germline V gene has CDR1 MNHEY and CDR2 SVGAGI. Concerning this clonotype: Its antigen remains unknown.

Broader study findings: Relative to aged donors, long-lived donors carried more naive CD4+ cells and displayed higher diversity.

Alongside a J-beta primer mix, a sample-barcoded 5' primer served in a second PCR lasting about 7 to 12 cycles. TCRdb called the 5' RACE reads again in MiXCR, with one record for every CDR3 protein. The sample lists some 780,000 distinct CDR3 sequences, 45% to 70% occurring once. This chain uses TRBV6-5 with TRBJ2-7; 7 bases fit TRBD2. The sequence was obtained from a man in his forties or fifties in good health. The sample consisted of blood. Written as DNA, the CDR3 is TGTGCCAGCAGTTATTCCCTCGAGACTAGCAGCTCCTACGAGCAGTACTTC. It codes for CASSYSLETSSSYEQYF.